Presented here are 25 T cell receptor beta chains from one specimen sequenced in a study of T cell responses to AZD1222 COVID-19 vaccine. TCRdb's copy holds only in-frame clones and misses some; the assay was immunoSEQ multiplex PCR. The sample yields 120,000 to 150,000 clones, about nine tenths seen once. The specimen comprised peripheral blood, sampled 28 days after the second AZD1222 dose. These receptors came from an adult who received the AZD1222 COVID-19 vaccine.

This chain connects TRBV7-3 to TRBJ2-1, with 8 bases fitting TRBD2. Germline CDR1 and CDR2: SGHTA and FQGTGA. The CDR3 is made up of 16 amino acids. V shed 0 bases, J shed 6 bases, and the junction held 7 bases outside the gene matches. In nucleotides, the CDR3 is TGTGCCAGCAGCTTAACCCGGGAGGGCCTCCTCAATGAGCAGTTCTTC. Protein product: CASSLTREGLLNEQFF.

The chain couples TRBV27 to TRBJ1-5, with D possibly TRBD1 on 6 matching bases. Germline CDR1 and CDR2: MNHEY and SMNVEV (reference sequence). There are 18 residues in the CDR3. Trimming left V 3 bases short and J 3 bases short, with 21 bases between. The CDR3 region has the DNA TGTGCCAGCAGTTTCAGGGGTAATGGGGGGTCCCCCAATCAGCCCCAGCATTTT. It encodes CASSFRGNGGSPNQPQHF.

This rearrangement joins TRBV7-2 to TRBJ2-3; the D gene is possibly TRBD1 (6 bases). CDR1 and CDR2 (germline): SGHTA, FQGNSA. With 4 bases removed from V and 7 bases from J, the gap between germline ends came to 21 bases. This CDR3 comprises 16 residues. CDR3: CASSSKTGKRANTQYF. CDR3 DNA sequence: TGTGCCAGCAGCTCCAAAACAGGGAAAAGAGCGAATACGCAGTATTTT.

The rearrangement uses TRBV4-2 and TRBJ2-3, with no clear D. CDR1 LGHNA and CDR2 YNFKEQ come from the germline V gene. The CDR3 spans 16 residues. The V and J ends lost 0 bases and 1 base respectively, with 11 bases between them. The CDR3 region is CASSQDAARRTDTQYF. The CDR3 nucleotides read TGTGCCAGCAGCCAAGACGCGGCGCGCCGCACAGATACGCAGTATTTT.

The J gene is TRBJ2-5, the V gene TRBV4-1, with TRBD1 as a possible D gene (5 bases). CDR1 is MGHRA, CDR2 YSYEKL, per germline. The V end lost 0 bases, the J end lost 1 base, and 9 bases lay between the germline ends. The length of the CDR3 is 15 residues. CDR3 sequence reads: CASSQDRALQETQYF. The CDR3 region has the DNA TGCGCCAGCAGCCAAGACAGGGCTCTCCAAGAGACCCAGTACTTC.

V and J are TRBV18 and TRBJ2-7, with 14 bases matching TRBD2. This CDR3 region has 16 residues. Germline-derived CDR1 and CDR2 are KGHSH and LQKENI. With 4 bases clipped from V and 5 bases from J, the junction kept 7 bases outside the gene matches. The chain's CDR3 is CASSLRLAGGAHEQYF. CDR3 nucleotides: TGTGCCAGCTCACTTCGACTAGCGGGAGGGGCACACGAGCAGTACTTC.

The rearrangement joins TRBV14 to TRBJ2-1, with TRBD2 matching over 7 bases. The V gene's germline CDR1 is SGHDN and CDR2 FVKESK. The length of the CDR3 is 14 residues. Trimming at V came to 5 bases and at J to 9 bases, leaving 10 bases not matched to a gene. The CDR3 spells CASSDRGRGSEQFF. DNA for the CDR3: TGTGCCAGCAGCGATCGGGGGAGGGGTAGTGAGCAGTTCTTC.

In this sample, this clone turned up once. The rearrangement links TRBV27 to TRBJ2-1; TRBD2 matches at 14 bases. V lost 5 bases and J lost 9; bases outside the gene matches: 12. The CDR3 loop spans 17 amino acids. The germline V gene encodes CDR1 MNHEY and CDR2 SMNVEV (reference sequence). This chain's CDR3 is CASSHTVGLAGVGEQFF. The CDR3 region has the DNA TGTGCCAGCAGTCATACCGTGGGACTAGCGGGAGTTGGTGAGCAGTTCTTC.

The chain links TRBV5-6 to TRBJ2-7, with D uncertain. The CDR3 has 12 residues. Trimming took 0 bases from V and 1 from J, leaving 2 bases between them. Germline V gene sequence: CDR1 SGHDT, CDR2 YYEEEE. CDR3: CASSLVSYEQYF. The CDR3 nucleotides are TGTGCCAGCAGCTTGGTATCCTACGAGCAGTACTTC.

The chain carries TRBV5-1 and TRBJ2-7, with D hard to call. The germline CDR1 and CDR2 sequences are SGHRS and YFSETQ. This CDR3 is built from 13 residues. V lost 3 bases, J lost 0 bases, and 7 bases lay in between. CDR3 protein: CASSSTSSYEQYF. The CDR3 region has the DNA TGCGCCAGCAGCTCCACGAGCTCCTACGAGCAGTACTTC.

This clone was detected only a few times. Here the CDR3 DNA reads TGTGCCAGTAGGTCGGCCAGGTCCGAGCAGTACTTC. Translating it yields CASRSARSEQYF. V usage is TRBV19 and J usage is TRBJ2-7; no clear D. The CDR3 is 12 amino acids. Germline CDR1 LNHDA, CDR2 SQIVND (reference sequence). V gave up 6 bases and J gave up 6 bases, with 12 bases separating them. Drawing the rest from reference TRBV19 and TRBJ2-7, the complete variable domain is DGGITQSPKYLFRKEGQNVTLSCEQNLNHDAMYWYRQDPGQGLRLIYYSQIVNDFQKGDIAEGYSVSREKKESFPLTVTSAQKNPTAFYLCASRSARSEQYFGPGTRLTVT.

The chain is built from TRBV5-8 and TRBJ1-6; the D gene is possibly TRBD1 (5 bases). The ends were cut back, 5 bases at V and 2 bases at J, with 11 bases in the middle. CDR1 SGHTS and CDR2 YDEGEE come from the germline V gene. The CDR3 is made up of 15 amino acids. CDR3 sequence reads: CASRSGPTYNSPLHF. CDR3 bases: TGTGCCAGCAGGTCGGGACCAACCTATAATTCACCCCTCCACTTT. Drawing the rest from reference TRBV5-8 and TRBJ1-6, the complete variable domain is EAGVTQSPTHLIKTRGQQATLRCSPISGHTSVYWYQQALGLGLQFLLWYDEGEERNRGNFPPRFSGRQFPNYSSELNVNALELEDSALYLCASRSGPTYNSPLHFGNGTRLTVT.

The V call is TRBV3-1 (or the pseudogene TRBV3-2), the J call TRBJ2-7; maybe TRBD2 (7 bases). This CDR3 has 16 amino acids. The germline V and J ends were trimmed by 2 bases and 5 bases, with 19 bases remaining between them. Germline CDR1 is LGHDT and CDR2 is YNNKEL (reference sequence). The CDR3 region has the DNA TGTGCCAGCAGCCAATGGAGGGGGGGGGCCCCCCACGAGCAGTACTTC. Its translation: CASSQWRGGAPHEQYF.

The chain links TRBV4-2 to TRBJ2-2, with D unclear. Trimming removed 4 bases at V and 1 base at J, with 7 bases between. The length of the CDR3 is 14 residues. The V gene's germline CDR1 is LGHNA and CDR2 YNFKEQ. The CDR3 is CASSLSQNTGELFF. The DNA of the CDR3 is TGTGCCAGCAGCCTCTCACAGAACACCGGGGAGCTGTTTTTT.

The V and J genes are TRBV11-1 and TRBJ2-3, with 7 bases aligning to TRBD2. The CDR3 is 16 residues long. Germline values: CDR1 SGHAT, CDR2 FQDESV (reference sequence). Trimming removed 5 bases from V and 3 bases from J; junction bases left unmatched: 11. Written as DNA, the CDR3 is TGTGCCAGCAGCCCACATGGGGGGGTGAGGACAGATACGCAGTATTTT. It encodes CASSPHGGVRTDTQYF.

This clone was counted only a few times. The V call is TRBV28, the J call TRBJ1-6; 7 bases match TRBD1. In germline, CDR1 is MDHEN, CDR2 SYDVKM. With 5 bases clipped from V and 6 bases from J, the junction kept 10 bases outside the gene matches. The CDR3 contains 16 residues. The CDR3 here is CASSPRGASSNSPLHF. CDR3 DNA: TGTGCCAGCAGTCCCAGGGGGGCGTCTAGTAATTCACCCCTCCACTTT.

This rearrangement joins TRBV28 to TRBJ1-5; the D gene is possibly TRBD1 (5 bases). The V end lost 6 bases, the J end lost 2 bases, and 14 bases lay between the germline ends. The CDR3 sequence is 15 residues long. In germline, CDR1 is MDHEN, CDR2 SYDVKM. The CDR3 reads CASRTIRGGNQPQHF. CDR3 coding DNA: TGTGCCAGCAGAACCATTCGGGGGGGCAATCAGCCCCAGCATTTT.

The gene calls are TRBV7-9 and TRBJ1-4; no reliable D call. The CDR3 has 17 amino acids. The germline gives CDR1 SEHNR, CDR2 FQNEAQ (reference sequence). V was trimmed by 7 bases and J by 3 bases, leaving 21 bases between them. CDR3 residues: CASTINRAANSNEKLFF. In DNA, the CDR3 is TGTGCCAGCACCATAAATAGGGCAGCGAATTCTAATGAAAAACTGTTTTTT. Supplemented by reference TRBV7-9 and TRBJ1-4, the full variable domain reads DTGVSQNPRHKITKRGQNVTFRCDPISEHNRLYWYRQTLGQGPEFLTYFQNEAQLEKSRLLSDRFSAERPKGSFSTLEIQRTEQGDSAMYLCASTINRAANSNEKLFFGSGTQLSVL.

The chain is built from TRBV30 and TRBJ2-1; maybe TRBD1 (5 bases). Germline assignment: CDR1 GTSNPN and CDR2 SVGIG (reference sequence). Between the trimmed V and J ends, which lost 4 bases and 4 bases, there was a span of 14 bases. The CDR3 contains 14 residues. CDR3 loop: CAWIAGNPYNEQFF. CDR3 nucleotides: TGTGCCTGGATAGCAGGGAACCCTTACAATGAGCAGTTCTTC.

The chain combines TRBV5-1 with TRBJ1-2, with 10 bases matching TRBD1. J lost 5 bases, V lost 1 base, and 11 bases had no gene match. Germline V gene sequence: CDR1 SGHRS, CDR2 YFSETQ. The CDR3 loop spans 17 amino acids. The CDR3 protein is CASSLTPTDRGLYGYTF. For the CDR3, the DNA is TGCGCCAGCAGCTTGACCCCGACTGACAGGGGGCTTTATGGCTACACCTTC.

This chain connects TRBV30 to TRBJ1-2; D is possibly TRBD1 (6 bases). This CDR3 contains 12 residues. Germline V CDR1 and CDR2: GTSNPN, SVGIG (reference sequence). The V gene lost 2 bases and the J gene lost 4 bases, with 8 bases spanning the gap. The CDR3 DNA follows: TGTGCCTGGAGTACAGGGTCCTATGGCTACACCTTC. This sequence encodes CAWSTGSYGYTF.

This clone occurred once. This chain links TRBV7-9 with TRBJ1-1; 9 nucleotides line up with TRBD1. V was pared by 4 bases and J by 1 base, with 10 bases of the junction left unmatched. Germline loops: CDR1 SEHNR, CDR2 FQNEAQ (reference sequence). The CDR3 is made up of 17 amino acids. The CDR3 protein is CASSSYRGQRGNTEAFF. The CDR3 DNA reads TGTGCCAGCAGCTCCTACAGGGGGCAGAGGGGGAACACTGAAGCTTTCTTT.

The chain links TRBV27 to TRBJ2-1; possible D gene TRBD2, 7 bases. V was trimmed by 6 bases and J by 2 bases, leaving 17 bases between them. This CDR3 spans 16 amino acids. Germline V lookup: CDR1 MNHEY, CDR2 SMNVEV (reference sequence). The CDR3 loop is CASSRGGLPTYNEQFF. CDR3 DNA sequence: TGTGCCAGCAGCAGGGGAGGGCTACCTACCTACAATGAGCAGTTCTTC.

The rearrangement joins TRBV9 to TRBJ2-1; 14 positions agree with TRBD2. The CDR3 sequence is 17 residues long. Trimming removed 5 bases from V and 5 bases from J; junction bases left unmatched: 9. Germline V gene lookup returns CDR1 SGDLS and CDR2 YYNGEE. The CDR3 protein is CASRASRLAGGNNEQFF. DNA of the CDR3: TGTGCCAGCAGAGCTAGTCGACTAGCGGGAGGGAACAATGAGCAGTTCTTC.

This clone was detected only once. Other DNA sequences in the same sample also yield this CDR3. J is TRBJ2-2 and V is TRBV5-1, with no clear D. Trimming removed 0 bases from V and 0 bases from J, with 6 bases in between. Germline V CDR1 and CDR2: SGHRS, YFSETQ. The CDR3 extends over 15 amino acids. DNA of the CDR3: TGCGCCAGCAGCTTGGGGGGATCGAACACCGGGGAGCTGTTTTTT. Translated, it gives CASSLGGSNTGELFF.